This TCR beta chain was identified during a study of T cell changes during pregnancy in multiple sclerosis. CDR1 is SGHNT and CDR2 is YYREEE in the germline V gene (reference sequence). V was cut by 0 bases and J by 3 bases, with 7 bases left in between. The CDR3 is made up of 13 amino acids. Some clones are missing from TCRdb's copy, which holds only in-frame ones; the method was immunoSEQ multiplex PCR. The sample has approximately 99,000 clones; 90% are singletons. The source of this sequence is a female donor in good health, enrolled as a control in a pregnancy study. Source: peripheral blood, taken in the second trimester of pregnancy. The rearrangement uses TRBV5-4 and TRBJ2-7, with a weak D call TRBD2 (5 bases). In DNA, the CDR3 is TGTGCCAGCAGCTTGGGGGAGATCTACGAGCAGTACTTC. Its translation: CASSLGEIYEQYF.